This is a list of T cell receptor beta chains from one sample in a study of CD8+ T cells in alopecia areata. Some clones are missing from TCRdb's copy, which holds only in-frame ones; the method was immunoSEQ multiplex PCR. This sample has 130,000 to 150,000 clones, with 65% to 90% found just once. Source: CD8+ T cells sorted from blood, taken at week 4, from a patient treated with tofacitinib. The source is a human donor with alopecia areata. The conserved cysteine and the conserved F or W are not part of the CDR3 here.

TRBV5-4 ASSLAYTGELF
TRBV5-1 ASSQLAGGHNEQF
TRBV2 ASSGSSRPHYGYT
TRBV5-6 ASSSPGTGALEQY
TRBV6-5 ASSLGDKVLHEQY
TRBV7-9 ASSPNGLVPDTQY
TRBV4-1 ASSQGVDLSYEQY
TRBV10-3 AISLIPGTGPVTDTQY
TRBV29-1 SVEDHGKGLGDGYT
TRBV29-1 SAGWRTEAF
TRBV2 ASSGVTSSGNTIY
TRBV7-9 ASSLIARGADTQY
TRBV30 AWSVLGYEQY
TRBV25-1 ASSTGHYLSFTGELF
TRBV6-5 ASSEGGLDTQY
TRBV29-1 SVGEYSYNEQF
TRBV4-3 ASSPTAGVYNEQF
TRBV7-8 ASSRRAMVTDTQY
TRBV4-1 ASSQGPAAAKNIQY
TRBV29-1 SVEGGQNTEAF
TRBV2 ASSEGGGLAGGGPQETQY
TRBV10-3 AISLTRTGTETQY
TRBV13 ASSPITGANVLT
TRBV13 ASSLVVVEGQETQY
TRBV2 ASSDARNEQF
TRBV4-1 ASSQAPGASRPYT
TRBV16 ASSQSWQGYGYT
TRBV11-3 ASSPYLAGTDTQY
TRBV5-1 ASSLGTGPVVQF
TRBV7-9 ASSLREQGAYEQY
TRBV30 AWSPTGHGEQY
TRBV7-6 ASSLVRQRYLSGGAPDTQY
TRBV5-6 ASSQDRAEQY
TRBV13 ASSLGHNPQGAYEQY
TRBV7-9 ASSLSGPDTQY
TRBV29-1 SVEEGAYHEQY
TRBV6-5 ASSLGQGGYNEQF
TRBV29-1 SVDYGRTLDEQF
TRBV7-2 ASSLVSGGAADTQY
TRBV5-6 ASSAPGRGLYEQY
TRBV14 ASSQDVEGAKRNEQF
TRBV29-1 SVVVLNTEAF
TRBV29-1 SAGQDYEQY
TRBV7-9 ASRFDSSYNSPLH
TRBV27 ASSSPPGAHEQY
TRBV6-1 ASTRGDWTYEQY
TRBV7-6 ASSPPDRVVGYT
TRBV27 ASSPGVGSYEQY
TRBV4-1 ASSQDGGPGANVLT
TRBV29-1 SVVGANTEAF
TRBV7-9 ASSKPGGDQPQH
TRBV7-9 ASSSSGDYSNQPQH